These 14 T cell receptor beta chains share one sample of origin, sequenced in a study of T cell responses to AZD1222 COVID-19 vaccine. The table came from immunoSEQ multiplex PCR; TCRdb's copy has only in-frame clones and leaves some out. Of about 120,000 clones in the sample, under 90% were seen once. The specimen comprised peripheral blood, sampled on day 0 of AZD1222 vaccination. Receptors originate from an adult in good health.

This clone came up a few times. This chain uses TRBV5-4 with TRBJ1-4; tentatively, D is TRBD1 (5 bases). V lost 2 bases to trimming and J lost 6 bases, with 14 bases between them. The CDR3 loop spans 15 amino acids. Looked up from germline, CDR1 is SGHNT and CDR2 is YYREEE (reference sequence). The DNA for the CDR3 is TGTGCCAGCAGCTTTACAGGCGGGTCGTATGAAAAACTGTTTTTT. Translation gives CASSFTGGSYEKLFF.

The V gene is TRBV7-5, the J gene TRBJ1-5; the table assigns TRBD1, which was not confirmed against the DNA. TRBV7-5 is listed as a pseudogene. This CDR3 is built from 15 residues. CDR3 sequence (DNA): TGTGTCAGAAGCTTAGTTCCACAGAGAGATCAGCCCCAGCATTTT. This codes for CVRSLVPQRDQPQHF.

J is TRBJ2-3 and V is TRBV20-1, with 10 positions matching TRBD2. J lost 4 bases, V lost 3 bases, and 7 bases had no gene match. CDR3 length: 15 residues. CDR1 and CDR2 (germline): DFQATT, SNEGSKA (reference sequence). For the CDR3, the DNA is TGCAGTGCTAGTCTAGCGGGAGTTGTTTCAGATACGCAGTATTTT. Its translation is CSASLAGVVSDTQYF.

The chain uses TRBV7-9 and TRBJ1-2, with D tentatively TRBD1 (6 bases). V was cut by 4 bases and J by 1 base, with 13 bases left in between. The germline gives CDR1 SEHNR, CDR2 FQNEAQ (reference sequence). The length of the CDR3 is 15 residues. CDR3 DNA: TGTGCCAGCAGCTCCACAGGGCGTAATAACTATGGCTACACCTTC. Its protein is CASSSTGRNNYGYTF. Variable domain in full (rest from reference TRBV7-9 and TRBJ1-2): DTGVSQNPRHKITKRGQNVTFRCDPISEHNRLYWYRQTLGQGPEFLTYFQNEAQLEKSRLLSDRFSAERPKGSFSTLEIQRTEQGDSAMYLCASSSTGRNNYGYTFGSGTRLTVV.

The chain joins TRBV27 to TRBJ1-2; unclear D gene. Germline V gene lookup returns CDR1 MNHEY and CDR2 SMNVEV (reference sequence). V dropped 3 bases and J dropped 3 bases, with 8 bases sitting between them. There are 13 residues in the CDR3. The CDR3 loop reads CASSLDVDYGYTF. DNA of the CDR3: TGTGCCAGCAGTTTGGACGTAGACTATGGCTACACCTTC.

CDR3 protein: CASSDRQGANYGYTF. CDR3 sequence (DNA): TGTGCCAGCAGTGACCGACAGGGGGCCAACTATGGCTACACCTTC. This chain joins TRBV6-1 and TRBJ1-2; 10 bases align to TRBD1. This CDR3 is 15 amino acids long. CDR1 is MNHNS, CDR2 SASEGT, per germline. V dropped 3 bases and J dropped 2; count of bases not matched to a gene: 3.

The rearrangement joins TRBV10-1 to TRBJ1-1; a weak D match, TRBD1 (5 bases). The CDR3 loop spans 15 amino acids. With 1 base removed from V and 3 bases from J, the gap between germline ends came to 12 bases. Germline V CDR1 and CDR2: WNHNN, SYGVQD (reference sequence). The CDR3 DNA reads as TGCGCCAGCAGTGAGTTCAAGGGAGGGGACACTGAAGCTTTCTTT. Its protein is CASSEFKGGDTEAFF.

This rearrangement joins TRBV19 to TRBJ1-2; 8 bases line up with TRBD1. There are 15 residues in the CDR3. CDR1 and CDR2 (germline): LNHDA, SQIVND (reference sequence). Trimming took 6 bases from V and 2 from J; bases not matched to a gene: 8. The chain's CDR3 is CASSYIRDRNYGYTF. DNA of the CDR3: TGTGCCAGTAGCTATATCCGGGACAGGAACTATGGCTACACCTTC.

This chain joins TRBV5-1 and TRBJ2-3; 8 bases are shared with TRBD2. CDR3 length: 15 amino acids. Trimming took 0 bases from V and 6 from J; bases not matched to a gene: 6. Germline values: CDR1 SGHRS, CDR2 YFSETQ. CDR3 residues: CASSLVLAGSDTQYF. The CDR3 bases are TGCGCCAGCAGCTTGGTCCTAGCGGGTTCGGATACGCAGTATTTT.

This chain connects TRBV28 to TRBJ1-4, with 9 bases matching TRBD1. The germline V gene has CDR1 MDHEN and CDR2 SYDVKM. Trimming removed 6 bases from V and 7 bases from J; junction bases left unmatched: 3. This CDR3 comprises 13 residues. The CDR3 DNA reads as TGTGCCAGCAGCGACAGGGGGACTGAAAAACTGTTTTTT. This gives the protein CASSDRGTEKLFF.

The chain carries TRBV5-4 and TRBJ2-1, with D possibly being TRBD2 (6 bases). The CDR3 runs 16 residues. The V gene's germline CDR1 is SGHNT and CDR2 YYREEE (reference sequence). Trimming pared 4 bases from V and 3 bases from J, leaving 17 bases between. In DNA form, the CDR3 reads TGTGCCAGCAGCCCCGGTCGACTAGGGAACTACAATGAGCAGTTCTTC. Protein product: CASSPGRLGNYNEQFF.

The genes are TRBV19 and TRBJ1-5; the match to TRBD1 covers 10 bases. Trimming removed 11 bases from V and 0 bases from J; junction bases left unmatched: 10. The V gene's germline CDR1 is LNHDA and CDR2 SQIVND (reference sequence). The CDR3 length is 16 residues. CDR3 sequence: CACQKGQGYSNQPQHF. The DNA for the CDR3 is TGTGCCTGTCAAAAGGGACAGGGGTATAGCAATCAGCCCCAGCATTTT.

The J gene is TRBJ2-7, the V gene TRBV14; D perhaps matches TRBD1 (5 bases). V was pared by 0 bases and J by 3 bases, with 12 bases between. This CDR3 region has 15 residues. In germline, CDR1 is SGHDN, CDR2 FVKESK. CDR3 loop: CASSQDTGVIYEQYF. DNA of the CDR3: TGTGCCAGCAGCCAAGATACAGGAGTTATCTACGAGCAGTACTTC.

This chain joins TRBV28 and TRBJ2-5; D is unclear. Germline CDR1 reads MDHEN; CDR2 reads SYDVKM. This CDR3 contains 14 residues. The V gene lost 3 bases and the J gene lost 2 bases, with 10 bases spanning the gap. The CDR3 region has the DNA TGTGCCAGCAGTTTTTGGGGTATTCAAGAGACCCAGTACTTC. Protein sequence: CASSFWGIQETQYF.